This TCR beta chain came from a study of blood T cell repertoires in COVID-19. Authors' methods: Estimates of nucleated cell counts were drawn from the amplification of reference gene primers. The repertoire was sequenced with immunoSEQ multiplex PCR; TCRdb's copy has only in-frame clones and lacks some. V and J calls and clone size are given by that table; D and trimming were obtained from the DNA. Here the sample spans about 53,000 clones, roughly nine tenths being singletons. This clone was seen a single time. V was clipped by 6 bases and J by 2 bases, with 15 bases between them. The CDR3 spans 15 residues. In germline, CDR1 is SNHLY, CDR2 FYNNEI.

The sample was peripheral blood. The chain carries TRBV2 and TRBJ2-3; D remains ambiguous. This TCR was sampled from a human donor in a cohort sampled during active COVID-19. The CDR3 sequence is CASRELLLLTDTQYF. CDR3 coding DNA: TGTGCCAGCAGGGAACTCCTACTTCTCACAGATACGCAGTATTTT.